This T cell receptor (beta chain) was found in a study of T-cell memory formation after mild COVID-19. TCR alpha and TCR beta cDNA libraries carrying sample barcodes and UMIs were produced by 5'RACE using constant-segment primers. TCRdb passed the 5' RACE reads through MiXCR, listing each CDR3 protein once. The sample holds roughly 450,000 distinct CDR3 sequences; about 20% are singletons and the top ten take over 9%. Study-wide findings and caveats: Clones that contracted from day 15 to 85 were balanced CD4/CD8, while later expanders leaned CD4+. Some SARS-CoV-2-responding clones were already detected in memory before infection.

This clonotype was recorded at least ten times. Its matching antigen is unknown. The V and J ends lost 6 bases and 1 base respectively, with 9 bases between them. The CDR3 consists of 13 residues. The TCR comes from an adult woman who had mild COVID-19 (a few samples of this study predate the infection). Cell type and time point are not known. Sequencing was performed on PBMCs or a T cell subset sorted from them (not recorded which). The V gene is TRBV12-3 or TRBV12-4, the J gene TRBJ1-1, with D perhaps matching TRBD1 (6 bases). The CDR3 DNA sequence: TGTGCCAGCAGGCGGACAGAGAACACTGAAGCTTTCTTT. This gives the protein CASRRTENTEAFF.